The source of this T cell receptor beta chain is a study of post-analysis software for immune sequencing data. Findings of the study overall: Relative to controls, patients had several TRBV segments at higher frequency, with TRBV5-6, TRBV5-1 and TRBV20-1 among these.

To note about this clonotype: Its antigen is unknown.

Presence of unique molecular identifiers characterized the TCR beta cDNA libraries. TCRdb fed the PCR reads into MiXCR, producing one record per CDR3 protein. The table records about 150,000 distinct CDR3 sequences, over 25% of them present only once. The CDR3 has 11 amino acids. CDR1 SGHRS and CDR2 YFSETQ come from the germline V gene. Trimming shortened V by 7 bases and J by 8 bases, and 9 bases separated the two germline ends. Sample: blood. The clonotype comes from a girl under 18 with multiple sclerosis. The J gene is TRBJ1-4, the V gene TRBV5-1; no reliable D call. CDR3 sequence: CASGLGEKLFF. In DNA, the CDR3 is TGCGCCAGCGGCCTCGGGGAAAAACTGTTTTTT.